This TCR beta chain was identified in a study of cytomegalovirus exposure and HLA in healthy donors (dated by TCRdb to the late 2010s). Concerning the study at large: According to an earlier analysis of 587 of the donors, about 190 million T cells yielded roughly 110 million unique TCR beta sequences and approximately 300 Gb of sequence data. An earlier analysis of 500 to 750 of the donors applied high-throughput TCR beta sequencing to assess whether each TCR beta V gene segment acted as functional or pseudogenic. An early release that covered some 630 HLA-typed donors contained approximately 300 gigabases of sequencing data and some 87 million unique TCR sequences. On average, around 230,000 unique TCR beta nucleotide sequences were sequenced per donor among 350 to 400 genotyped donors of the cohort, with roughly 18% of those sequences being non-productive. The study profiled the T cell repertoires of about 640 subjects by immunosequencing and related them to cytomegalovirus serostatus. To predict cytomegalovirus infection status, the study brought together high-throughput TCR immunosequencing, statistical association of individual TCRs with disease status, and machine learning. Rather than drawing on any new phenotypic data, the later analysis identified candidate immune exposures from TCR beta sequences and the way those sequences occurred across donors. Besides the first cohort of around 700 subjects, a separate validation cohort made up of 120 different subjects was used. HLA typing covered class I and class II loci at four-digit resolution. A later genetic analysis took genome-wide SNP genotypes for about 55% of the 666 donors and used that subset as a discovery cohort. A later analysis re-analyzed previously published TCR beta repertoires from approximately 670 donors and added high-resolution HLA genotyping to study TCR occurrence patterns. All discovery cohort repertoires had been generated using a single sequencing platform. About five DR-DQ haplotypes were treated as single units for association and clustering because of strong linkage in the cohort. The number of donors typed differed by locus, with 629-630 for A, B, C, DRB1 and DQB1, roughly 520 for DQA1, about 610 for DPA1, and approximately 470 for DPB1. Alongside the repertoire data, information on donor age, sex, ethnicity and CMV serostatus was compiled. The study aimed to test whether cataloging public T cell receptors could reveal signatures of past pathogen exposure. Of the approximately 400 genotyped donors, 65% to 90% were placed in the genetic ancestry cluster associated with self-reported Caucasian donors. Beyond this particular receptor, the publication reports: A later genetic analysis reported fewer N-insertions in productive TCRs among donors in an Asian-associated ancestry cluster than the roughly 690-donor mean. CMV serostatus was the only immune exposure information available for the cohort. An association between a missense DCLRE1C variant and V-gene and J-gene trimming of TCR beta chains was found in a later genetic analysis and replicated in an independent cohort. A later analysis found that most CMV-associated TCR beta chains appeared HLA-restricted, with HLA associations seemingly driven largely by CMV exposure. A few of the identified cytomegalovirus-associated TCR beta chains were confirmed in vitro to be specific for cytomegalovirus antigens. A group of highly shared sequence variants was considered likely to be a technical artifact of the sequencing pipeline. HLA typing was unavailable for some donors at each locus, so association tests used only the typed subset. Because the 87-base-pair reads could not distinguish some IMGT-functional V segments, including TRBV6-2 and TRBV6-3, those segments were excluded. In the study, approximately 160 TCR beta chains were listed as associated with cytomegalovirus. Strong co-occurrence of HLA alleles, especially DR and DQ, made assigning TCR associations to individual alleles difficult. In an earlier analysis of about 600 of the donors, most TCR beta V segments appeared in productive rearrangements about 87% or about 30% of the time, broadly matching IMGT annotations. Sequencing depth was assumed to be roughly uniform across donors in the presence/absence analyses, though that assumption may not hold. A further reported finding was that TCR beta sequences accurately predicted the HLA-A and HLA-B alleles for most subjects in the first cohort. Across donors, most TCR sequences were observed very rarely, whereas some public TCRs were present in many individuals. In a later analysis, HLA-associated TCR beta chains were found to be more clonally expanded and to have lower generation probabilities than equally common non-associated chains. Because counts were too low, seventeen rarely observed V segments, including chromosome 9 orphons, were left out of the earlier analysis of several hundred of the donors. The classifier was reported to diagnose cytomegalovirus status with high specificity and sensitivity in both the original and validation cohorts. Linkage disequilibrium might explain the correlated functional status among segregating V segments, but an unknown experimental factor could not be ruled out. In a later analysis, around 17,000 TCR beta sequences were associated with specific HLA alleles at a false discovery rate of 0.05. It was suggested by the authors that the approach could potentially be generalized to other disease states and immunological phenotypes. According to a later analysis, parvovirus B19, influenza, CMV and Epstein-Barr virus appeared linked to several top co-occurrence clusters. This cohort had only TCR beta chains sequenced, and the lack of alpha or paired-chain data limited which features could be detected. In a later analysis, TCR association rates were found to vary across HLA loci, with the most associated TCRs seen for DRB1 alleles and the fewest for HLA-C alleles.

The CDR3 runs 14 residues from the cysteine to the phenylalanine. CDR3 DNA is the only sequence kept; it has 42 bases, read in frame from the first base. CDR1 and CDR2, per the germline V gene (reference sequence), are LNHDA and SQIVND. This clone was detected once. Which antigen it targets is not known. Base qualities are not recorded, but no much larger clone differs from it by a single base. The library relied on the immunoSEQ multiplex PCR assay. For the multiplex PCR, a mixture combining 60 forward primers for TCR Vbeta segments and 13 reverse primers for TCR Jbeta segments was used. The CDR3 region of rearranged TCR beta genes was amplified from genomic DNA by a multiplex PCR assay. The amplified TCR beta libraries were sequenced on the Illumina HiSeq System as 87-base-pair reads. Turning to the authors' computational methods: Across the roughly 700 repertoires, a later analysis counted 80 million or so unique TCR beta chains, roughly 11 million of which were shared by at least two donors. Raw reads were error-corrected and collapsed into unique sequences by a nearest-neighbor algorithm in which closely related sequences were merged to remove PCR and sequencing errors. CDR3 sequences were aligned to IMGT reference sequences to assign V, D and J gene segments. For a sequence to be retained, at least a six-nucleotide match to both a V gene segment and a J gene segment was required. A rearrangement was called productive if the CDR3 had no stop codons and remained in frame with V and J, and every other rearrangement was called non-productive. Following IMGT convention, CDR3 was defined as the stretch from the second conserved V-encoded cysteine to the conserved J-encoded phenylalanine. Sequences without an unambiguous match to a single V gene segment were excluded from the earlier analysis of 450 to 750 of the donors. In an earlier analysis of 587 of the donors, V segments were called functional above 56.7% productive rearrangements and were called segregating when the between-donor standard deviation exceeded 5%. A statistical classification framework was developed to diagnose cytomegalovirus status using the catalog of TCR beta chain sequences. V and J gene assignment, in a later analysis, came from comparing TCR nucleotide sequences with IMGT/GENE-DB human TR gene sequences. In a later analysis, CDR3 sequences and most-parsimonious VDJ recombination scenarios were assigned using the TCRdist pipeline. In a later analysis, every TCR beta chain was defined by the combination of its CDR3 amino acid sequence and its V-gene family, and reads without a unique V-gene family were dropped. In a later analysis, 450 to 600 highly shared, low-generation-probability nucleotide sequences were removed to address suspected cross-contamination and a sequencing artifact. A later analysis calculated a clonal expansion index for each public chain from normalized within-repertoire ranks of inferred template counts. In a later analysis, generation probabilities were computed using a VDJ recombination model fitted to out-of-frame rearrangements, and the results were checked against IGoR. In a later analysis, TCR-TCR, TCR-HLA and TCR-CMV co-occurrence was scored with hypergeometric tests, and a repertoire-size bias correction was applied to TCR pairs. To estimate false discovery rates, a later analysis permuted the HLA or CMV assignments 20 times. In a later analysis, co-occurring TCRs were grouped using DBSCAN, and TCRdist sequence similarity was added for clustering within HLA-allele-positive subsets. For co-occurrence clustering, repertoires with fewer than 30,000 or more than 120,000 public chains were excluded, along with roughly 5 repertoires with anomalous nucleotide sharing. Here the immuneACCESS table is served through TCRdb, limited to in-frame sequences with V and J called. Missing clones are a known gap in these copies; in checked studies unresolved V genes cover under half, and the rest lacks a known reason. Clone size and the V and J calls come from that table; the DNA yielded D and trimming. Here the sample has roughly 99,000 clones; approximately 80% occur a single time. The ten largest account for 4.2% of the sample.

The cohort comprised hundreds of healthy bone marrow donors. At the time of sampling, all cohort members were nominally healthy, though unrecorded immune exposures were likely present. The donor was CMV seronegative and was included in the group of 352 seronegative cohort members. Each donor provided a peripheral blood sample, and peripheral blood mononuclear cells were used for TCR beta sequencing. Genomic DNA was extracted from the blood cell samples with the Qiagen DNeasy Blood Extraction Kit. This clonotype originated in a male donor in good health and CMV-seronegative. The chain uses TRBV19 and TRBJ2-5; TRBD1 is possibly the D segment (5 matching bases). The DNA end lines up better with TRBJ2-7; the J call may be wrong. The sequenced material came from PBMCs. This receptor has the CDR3 CASSLDSPAYEQYF. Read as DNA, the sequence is TGTGCCAGTAGCCTCGACAGCCCAGCCTACGAGCAGTACTTC.